This T cell receptor (beta chain) was found in a study of cytomegalovirus exposure and HLA in healthy donors. To note about this clone: Its target is not known.

The PCR was carried out with 60 Vbeta primers and 13 Jbeta primers. Sequencing was performed with immunoSEQ multiplex PCR; in TCRdb, only in-frame clones are kept and a portion is missing. There are around 200,000 clones in the sample; over 80% occur only once, and 10% lies in the top ten. Findings and limits, study-wide: Later analysis revealed greater clonal expansion in HLA-associated TCR beta chains than in equally common others.

Trimming left V 4 bases short and J 6 bases short, with 14 bases between. This CDR3 has 14 amino acids. This receptor was identified in a woman aged 45-65 years in good health and CMV-seropositive. V usage is TRBV5-3 and J usage is TRBJ1-5, with D possibly TRBD1 on 6 matching bases. TRBV5-3 is an open reading frame, and its role is uncertain. The specimen sequenced was PBMCs. The CDR3: CARSPQGKRQPQHF. CDR3 nucleotide sequence: TGTGCCAGAAGCCCACAGGGTAAGCGTCAGCCCCAGCATTTT.